A selection of T cell receptor beta chains follows, all from one sample in a study of blood T cell repertoires in COVID-19. Profiled with immunoSEQ multiplex PCR; TCRdb holds only in-frame clones, not every one. The sample lists some 220,000 clones; 84% were seen once. The material sequenced was peripheral blood. All receptors derive from a man in his forties or fifties with acute or convalescent COVID-19. The CDR3 runs from the conserved cysteine through the conserved F or W. The order of the fields is clone size, J gene, V gene, D gene, CDR3 DNA, CDR3 protein. The D gene is left open where the match is weak. The size of a clone is reported for some rows only, either as once, few or many, or as a class for expanded clones.

>NA|TRBJ2-3|TRBV30|TRBD2
TGTGCCTGGAGTGAGCTGACTAGCGGGAGCACAGATACGCAGTATTTT
CAWSELTSGSTDTQYF
>NA|TRBJ1-1|TRBV5-1|NA
TGCGCCAGCAGCCCTGGGAGGGCTGACACTGAAGCTTTCTTT
CASSPGRADTEAFF
>NA|TRBJ2-1|TRBV11-2|NA
TGTGCCAGCGAGACAGGCATTTCCCTTAATGAGCAGTTCTTC
CASETGISLNEQFF
>NA|TRBJ1-5|TRBV3-1/TRBV3-2|TRBD1
TGTGCCAGCAGCCAAGATACAGGGGTTCGGCAGCCCCAGCATTTT
CASSQDTGVRQPQHF
>NA|TRBJ2-7|TRBV6-5|TRBD1
TGTGCCAGCAGGATACAGGGGTCCCTATACGAGCAGTACTTC
CASRIQGSLYEQYF
>few|TRBJ1-5|TRBV28|NA
TGTGCCAGCAGTTCCAGTCCTTATAGCAATCAGCCCCAGCATTTT
CASSSSPYSNQPQHF
>NA|TRBJ2-1|TRBV2|TRBD2
TGTGCCAGCAGTGAAGGGAGCGGGAGTACCAATGAGCAGTTCTTC
CASSEGSGSTNEQFF
>NA|TRBJ1-1|TRBV5-4|TRBD1
TGTGCCAGCAGCTTGAAAATGACAGGGTACTTTAACACTGAAGCTTTCTTT
CASSLKMTGYFNTEAFF
>few|TRBJ2-1|TRBV19|TRBD2
TGTGCCAGTAGTATGGTAGCGGGAGTTGATGAGCAGTTCTTC
CASSMVAGVDEQFF
>NA|TRBJ1-2|TRBV20-1|NA
TGCAGTGCTTCGTATGGCTACACCTTC
CSASYGYTF
>NA|TRBJ1-1|TRBV6-4|TRBD1
TGTGCCAGCAGAGAGCTTCCGGGACAGGGCAACACTGAAGCTTTCTTT
CASRELPGQGNTEAFF
>NA|TRBJ1-5|TRBV5-5|TRBD1
TGTGCCAGCAGCGCGACAGGGCATCAGCCCCAGCATTTT
CASSATGHQPQHF
>many|TRBJ2-3|TRBV6-4|NA
TGTGCCAGCAGTGACGGCGGGGGCAGCCAGGATACGCAGTATTTT
CASSDGGGSQDTQYF
>NA|TRBJ1-4|TRBV9|NA
TGTGCCAGCAGCGTAGGGGGGGAGCCCTCCGAAAAACTGTTTTTT
CASSVGGEPSEKLFF
>NA|TRBJ2-7|TRBV29-1|NA
TGCAGCGTTGTAGGACTTCCACCTCTCTACGAGCAGTACTTC
CSVVGLPPLYEQYF
>NA|TRBJ2-1|TRBV18|TRBD2
TGTGCCAGCTCACCCAATAGCGGGAGCGTCTCCTACAATGAGCAGTTCTTC
CASSPNSGSVSYNEQFF
>NA|TRBJ2-7|TRBV25-1|NA
TGTGCCAGCAGTGCCAGCAGCGCCTACGAGCAGTACTTC
CASSASSAYEQYF
>once|TRBJ2-1|TRBV28|NA
TGTGCCAGCCTCGGGGGAACTAGCTACAATGAGCAGTTCTTC
CASLGGTSYNEQFF
>NA|TRBJ2-1|TRBV9|TRBD2
TGTGCCAGCAGCCATAGCGGGGGGGAGAGTGAGCAGTTCTTC
CASSHSGGESEQFF
>once|TRBJ2-3|TRBV10-3|TRBD2
TGTGCCATCAGTGAAGAGGGCGGGGGTGCAGATACGCAGTATTTT
CAISEEGGGADTQYF
>NA|TRBJ1-1|TRBV7-2|NA
TGTGCCAGCAGCCTGACAGAACGAACTGAAGCTTTCTTT
CASSLTERTEAFF
>NA|TRBJ2-1|TRBV5-1|TRBD2
TGCGCCAGCAGCTTTTCAAGCGGGAGGGATTACAATGAGCAGTTCTTC
CASSFSSGRDYNEQFF
>NA|TRBJ2-3|TRBV28|TRBD1
TGTGCCAGCGTTAGAGGGGGCTACACAGATACGCAGTATTTT
CASVRGGYTDTQYF
>NA|TRBJ1-5|TRBV30|NA
TGTGCCAGCTCAGGGGTGAATCAGCCCCAGCATTTT
CASSGVNQPQHF
>NA|TRBJ2-6|TRBV30|NA
TGTGCCTGGATTTATCCTGGGGCCAACGTCCTGACTTTC
CAWIYPGANVLTF
>NA|TRBJ1-5|TRBV30|NA
TGTGCCTGGGCGCACGAGCAGGGGCAGCCCCAGCATTTT
CAWAHEQGQPQHF
>NA|TRBJ2-7|TRBV2|TRBD1
TGTGCCAGCAGAGGATCCAGACAGGGGGCAAGTACCTTCGTCGAGCAGTACTTC
CASRGSRQGASTFVEQYF
>once|TRBJ1-1|TRBV5-1|NA
TGCGCCAGCAGCTTGGCCCCGGTGATGAACACTGAAGCTTTCTTT
CASSLAPVMNTEAFF
>NA|TRBJ2-3|TRBV28|TRBD1
TGTGCCAGCAGTCTTAGACAGGGGGGAGATACGCAGTATTTT
CASSLRQGGDTQYF
>once|TRBJ2-7|TRBV4-2|TRBD2
TGTGCCAGCAGCCTCTGGGTGGGGCTAGCGGGAGAAGGGTACGAGCAGTACTTC
CASSLWVGLAGEGYEQYF